What follows describes a single T cell receptor (beta chain). Those enrolled in Seattle joined during active infection and were followed longitudinally afterward. Germline lookup yields CDR1 MDHEN and CDR2 SYDVKM. With 4 bases removed from V and 2 bases from J, the gap between germline ends came to 26 bases. This CDR3 spans 19 amino acids. Source study methods: Estimates of nucleated cell counts were drawn from the amplification of reference gene primers. The data were produced by immunoSEQ multiplex PCR, yet TCRdb's version contains in-frame clones alone and is incomplete. For V, J and clone size, that table is used; D and trimming come from the DNA. The profile shows around 310,000 clones, 90% of them singletons. These data belong to a study of blood T cell repertoires in COVID-19. For the study at large: Both acute and convalescent COVID-19 samples were obtained from the United States, Italy and Spain. From T cells, B-cell-depleted T cells, or PBMCs came the material, which was cDNA or gDNA.

The sample consisted of peripheral blood. The TCR was taken from a woman aged 40 to 55 with COVID-19, enrolled during active disease. The rearrangement uses TRBV28 and TRBJ1-2, with D unresolved. The CDR3 bases are TGTGCCAGCAGTTCCCCGGGAGTCCCAGACATTCGAGGGAACTATGGCTACACCTTC. This translates into CASSSPGVPDIRGNYGYTF.